The rows below give T cell receptor beta chains drawn from one sample of a study of shared T cell receptors in the human thymus. The table came from immunoSEQ multiplex PCR; TCRdb's copy has only in-frame clones and leaves some out. This sample has some 720,000 clones, with approximately 88% found just once. The sample also formed part of further work on human thymus T cells.

The sequenced material came from thymocytes. These receptor sequences come from a boy under two years old with a congenital heart defect. Each CDR3 is given with its conserved first and last residue. A D gene is named only where the DNA matches it firmly. The size entry is marked missing in some rows and otherwise reads once, few, many or a size class.

J gene: TRBJ2-5; clone size: .; V gene: TRBV14; D gene: .; CDR3 DNA: TGTGCCAGCAGCCAAGATCCGGAGACCCAGTACTTC; CDR3 protein: CASSQDPETQYF
J gene: TRBJ2-3; clone size: .; V gene: TRBV7-2; D gene: TRBD2; CDR3 DNA: TGTGCCAGCAGCTTACCCTTAGCGGGAGAGCCAGATACGCAGTATTTT; CDR3 protein: CASSLPLAGEPDTQYF
J gene: TRBJ2-7; clone size: .; V gene: TRBV28; D gene: TRBD1; CDR3 DNA: TGTGCCAGCAGTTTGGGGACAGAGGCCGACGAGCAGTACTTC; CDR3 protein: CASSLGTEADEQYF
J gene: TRBJ2-7; clone size: .; V gene: TRBV7-4; D gene: TRBD2; CDR3 DNA: TGTGCCAGCAGCCCTAGGGGAGGACTAGCTTACGAGCAGTACTTC; CDR3 protein: CASSPRGGLAYEQYF
J gene: TRBJ1-1; clone size: .; V gene: TRBV27; D gene: .; CDR3 DNA: TGTGCCAGCAGTTCTAAACCGATACCGAACACTGAAGCTTTCTTT; CDR3 protein: CASSSKPIPNTEAFF
J gene: TRBJ1-2; clone size: .; V gene: TRBV25-1; D gene: TRBD1; CDR3 DNA: TGTGCCAGCAGGCAAACAGGGGGGCGTCCCTATGGCTACACCTTC; CDR3 protein: CASRQTGGRPYGYTF
J gene: TRBJ2-1; clone size: .; V gene: TRBV7-3; D gene: TRBD2; CDR3 DNA: TGTGCCAGCAGCTTAATGGCTAGCGGGAGGGGCAATGAGCAGTTCTTC; CDR3 protein: CASSLMASGRGNEQFF
J gene: TRBJ2-5; clone size: .; V gene: TRBV30; D gene: .; CDR3 DNA: TGTGCCTGGAGTGGACGACCCCCGCTAGGGGCAGCTCCCCTGTGCGAGACCCAGTACTTC; CDR3 protein: CAWSGRPPLGAAPLCETQYF
J gene: TRBJ2-3; clone size: .; V gene: TRBV9; D gene: .; CDR3 DNA: TGTGCCAGCAGCCCCCCGGGTGGTGCGGCCCACACAGATACGCAGTATTTT; CDR3 protein: CASSPPGGAAHTDTQYF
J gene: TRBJ2-7; clone size: .; V gene: TRBV27; D gene: .; CDR3 DNA: TGTGCCAGCAGTTCGTTCGGGAGTAGGTACGAGCAGTACTTC; CDR3 protein: CASSSFGSRYEQYF
J gene: TRBJ1-2; clone size: once; V gene: TRBV9; D gene: TRBD1; CDR3 DNA: TGTGCCAGCAGCGCACCGGGACAGGGTCCGGATAACTATGGCTACACCTTC; CDR3 protein: CASSAPGQGPDNYGYTF
J gene: TRBJ2-3; clone size: .; V gene: TRBV15; D gene: .; CDR3 DNA: TGTGCCACCAGCAGGGAGGGGTTCGACACAGATACGCAGTATTTT; CDR3 protein: CATSREGFDTDTQYF
J gene: TRBJ2-7; clone size: .; V gene: TRBV27; D gene: .; CDR3 DNA: TGTGCCAGCAGTTTACGCGGCCCCTACGAGCAGTACTTC; CDR3 protein: CASSLRGPYEQYF
J gene: TRBJ2-1; clone size: once; V gene: TRBV29-1; D gene: TRBD2; CDR3 DNA: TGCAGCGCTGGACTAGCGGGAGACCCCTACAATGAGCAGTTCTTC; CDR3 protein: CSAGLAGDPYNEQFF
J gene: TRBJ2-7; clone size: .; V gene: TRBV7-8; D gene: TRBD2; CDR3 DNA: TGTGCCAGCAGCTTAAGGCTGAGGACTAGCGGGAGGGAGTCCGCCGAGCAGTACTTC; CDR3 protein: CASSLRLRTSGRESAEQYF
J gene: TRBJ2-1; clone size: .; V gene: TRBV4-1; D gene: TRBD2; CDR3 DNA: TGCGCCAGCAGCCAAGATTGGGCTAGCGGTTCCTACAATGAGCAGTTCTTC; CDR3 protein: CASSQDWASGSYNEQFF
J gene: TRBJ2-7; clone size: .; V gene: TRBV6-1; D gene: TRBD2; CDR3 DNA: TGTGCCAGCAGTGAAATTAGCGGGAGACCCTTGAACGCCTACGAGCAGTACTTC; CDR3 protein: CASSEISGRPLNAYEQYF
J gene: TRBJ2-2; clone size: .; V gene: TRBV6-5; D gene: .; CDR3 DNA: TGTGCCAGCAGTTGGGGCGGGGCGAACACCGGGGAGCTGTTTTTT; CDR3 protein: CASSWGGANTGELFF
J gene: TRBJ2-7; clone size: .; V gene: TRBV6-1; D gene: TRBD2; CDR3 DNA: TGTGCCAGCAGTGACGGGACTAGCGGTTCGCGGGAGCAGTACTTC; CDR3 protein: CASSDGTSGSREQYF
J gene: TRBJ2-1; clone size: .; V gene: TRBV21-1; D gene: .; CDR3 DNA: TGTGCCAGCACCTGGACTAGGAGGGGTTACAATGAGCAGTTCTTC; CDR3 protein: CASTWTRRGYNEQFF
J gene: TRBJ2-1; clone size: .; V gene: TRBV6-4; D gene: TRBD2; CDR3 DNA: TGTGCCAGCAGTGACTTTGCGGGAGGCAATGAGCAGTTCTTC; CDR3 protein: CASSDFAGGNEQFF
J gene: TRBJ2-1; clone size: .; V gene: TRBV11-1; D gene: .; CDR3 DNA: TGTGCCAGCAGCTTAGGGGACTTGCGGAGGAAGCAGTTCTTC; CDR3 protein: CASSLGDLRRKQFF
J gene: TRBJ2-7; clone size: .; V gene: TRBV4-1; D gene: .; CDR3 DNA: TGCGCCAGCAGCCAAGAGGGGTGGCGGGGCCCCTACGAGCAGTACTTC; CDR3 protein: CASSQEGWRGPYEQYF
J gene: TRBJ2-3; clone size: .; V gene: TRBV6-5; D gene: .; CDR3 DNA: TGTGCCAGCAGTCCCGGTACTTCTAGCACAGATACGCAGTATTTT; CDR3 protein: CASSPGTSSTDTQYF
J gene: TRBJ2-1; clone size: .; V gene: TRBV9; D gene: TRBD2; CDR3 DNA: TGTGCCAGCAGCGTTTTGGGACTAGCGTTCAGACCAAGCTACAATGAGCAGTTCTTC; CDR3 protein: CASSVLGLAFRPSYNEQFF
J gene: TRBJ1-4; clone size: .; V gene: TRBV5-1; D gene: .; CDR3 DNA: TGCGCCAGCAGCTTGGTCTCTGCAACTAATGAAAAACTGTTTTTT; CDR3 protein: CASSLVSATNEKLFF
J gene: TRBJ2-7; clone size: .; V gene: TRBV6-5; D gene: TRBD1; CDR3 DNA: TGTGCCAGCAGTTACCCACCACAGGGGAAGGGCTACGAGCAGTACTTC; CDR3 protein: CASSYPPQGKGYEQYF